One sample yielded the 8 T cell receptor beta chains listed below, sequenced in a study of blood T cell repertoires in COVID-19. TCRdb's table, derived via immunoSEQ multiplex PCR, lists solely in-frame clones and lacks some. In the table there are fewer than 450,000 clones, about 93% of which are singletons. The sequencing sample was made of peripheral blood. These receptors were obtained from a woman between 18 and 29 years old who had recovered from COVID-19.

This chain links TRBV11-2 with TRBJ2-1; a possible D gene is TRBD1 (5 bases). The CDR3 runs 16 residues. CDR1 is SGHAT, CDR2 FQNNGV, per germline. V dropped 5 bases and J dropped 4 bases, with 18 bases sitting between them. The chain's CDR3 is CASSPSPRGRYNEQFF. In DNA, the CDR3 is TGTGCCAGCAGCCCCTCCCCTAGGGGCCGATACAATGAGCAGTTCTTC.

This clone was observed at least ten times. The J gene is TRBJ2-7, the V gene TRBV6-5; 9 bases agree with TRBD2. V lost 8 bases to trimming and J lost 1 base; unmatched junction nucleotides: 6. The CDR3 is 14 amino acids. Germline values: CDR1 MNHEY, CDR2 SVGAGI. CDR3 region: CASVGTSFSYEQYV. Here the CDR3 DNA reads TGTGCCAGCGTCGGGACTAGCTTTTCCTACGAGCAGTACGTC.

The chain has TRBV30 and TRBJ1-4, with TRBD1 matching 8 bases. Germline CDR1 and CDR2: GTSNPN and SVGIG (reference sequence). Trimming removed 3 bases from V and 10 bases from J; junction bases left unmatched: 10. The CDR3 loop spans 14 amino acids. The CDR3 DNA is TGTGCCTGGAGGGTAGACAGGGGTTATGGAAAACTGTTTTTT. Protein product: CAWRVDRGYGKLFF. The whole variable domain, remainder taken from reference TRBV30 and TRBJ1-4, is SQTIHQWPATLVQPVGSPLSLECTVEGTSNPNLYWYRQAAGRGLQLLFYSVGIGQISSEVPQNLSASRPQDRQFILSSKKLLLSDSGFYLCAWRVDRGYGKLFFGSGTQLSVL.

V and J are TRBV19 and TRBJ2-1; the match to TRBD2 covers 7 bases. Germline-derived CDR1 and CDR2 are LNHDA and SQIVND (reference sequence). V shed 4 bases, J shed 5 bases, and the junction held 5 bases outside the gene matches. The CDR3 totals 14 residues. The CDR3: CASSRLAFNNEQFF. In DNA form, the CDR3 reads TGTGCCAGTAGTAGACTAGCCTTCAACAATGAGCAGTTCTTC.

The V call is TRBV11-2, the J call TRBJ2-7; D possibly corresponds to TRBD2 (5 bases). The V gene's germline CDR1 is SGHAT and CDR2 FQNNGV. V lost 5 bases, J lost 6 bases, and 14 bases lay in between. The CDR3 has 13 residues. CDR3 coding DNA: TGTGCCAGCAGCCGGGGAACGGGGAGCGAGCAGTACGTC. Protein: CASSRGTGSEQYV.

The genes are TRBV11-3 and TRBJ2-6; D is undetermined. Between the trimmed V and J ends, which lost 5 bases and 4 bases, there was a span of 12 bases. Germline V gene lookup returns CDR1 SGHNT and CDR2 YENEEA. The CDR3 covers 15 residues. The CDR3 spells CASSPVSSGANVLTF. CDR3 nucleotide sequence: TGTGCCAGCAGCCCGGTGAGTTCCGGGGCCAACGTCCTGACTTTC. Full variable domain (remainder filled in from reference TRBV11-3 and TRBJ2-6): EAGVVQSPRYKIIEKKQPVAFWCNPISGHNTLYWYLQNLGQGPELLIRYENEEAVDDSQLPKDRFSAERLKGVDSTLKIQPAELGDSAVYLCASSPVSSGANVLTFGAGSRLTVL.

The V and J genes are TRBV6-5 and TRBJ1-2, with 8 positions matching TRBD1. Germline V lookup: CDR1 MNHEY, CDR2 SVGAGI. The CDR3 length is 14 residues. V trimming: 1 base; J trimming: 8 bases; junction bases outside the gene matches: 6. In nucleotides, the CDR3 is TGTGCCAGCAGTTACTTGAGCAGGGGGCACGGCTACACCTTC. As protein: CASSYLSRGHGYTF.

The CDR3 spells CASSGAGILAKNIQYF. The CDR3 DNA reads TGTGCCAGCAGTGGGGCGGGGATTCTAGCCAAAAACATTCAGTACTTC. The chain carries TRBV6-2 or TRBV6-3 and TRBJ2-4, with D perhaps matching TRBD2 (6 bases). Trimming shortened V by 5 bases and J by 0 bases, and 14 bases separated the two germline ends. The CDR3 is made up of 16 amino acids. Germline lookup yields CDR1 MNHEY and CDR2 SVGEGT.